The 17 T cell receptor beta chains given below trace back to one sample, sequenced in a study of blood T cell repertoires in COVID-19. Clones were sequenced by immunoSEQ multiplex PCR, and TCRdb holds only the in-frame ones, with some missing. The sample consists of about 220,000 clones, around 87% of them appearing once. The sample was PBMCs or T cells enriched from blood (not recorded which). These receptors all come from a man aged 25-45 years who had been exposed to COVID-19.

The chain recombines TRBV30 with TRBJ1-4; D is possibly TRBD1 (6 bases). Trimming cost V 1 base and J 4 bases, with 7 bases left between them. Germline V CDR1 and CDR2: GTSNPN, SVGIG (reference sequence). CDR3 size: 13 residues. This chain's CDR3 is CAWSGRGNEKLFF. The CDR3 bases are TGTGCCTGGAGTGGCAGGGGTAATGAAAAACTGTTTTTT.

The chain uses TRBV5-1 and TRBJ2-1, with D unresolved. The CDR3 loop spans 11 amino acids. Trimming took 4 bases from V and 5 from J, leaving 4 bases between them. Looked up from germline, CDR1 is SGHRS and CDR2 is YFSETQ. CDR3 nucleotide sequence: TGCGCCAGCAGCCTAAACAATGAGCAGTTCTTC. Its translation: CASSLNNEQFF.

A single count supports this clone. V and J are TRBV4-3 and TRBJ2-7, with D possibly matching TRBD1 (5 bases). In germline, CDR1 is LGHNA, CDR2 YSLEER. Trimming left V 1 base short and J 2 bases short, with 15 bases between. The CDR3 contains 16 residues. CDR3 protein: CASSQGGSSSAYEQYF. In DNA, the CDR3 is TGCGCCAGCAGCCAAGGGGGCTCCAGTAGTGCCTACGAGCAGTACTTC.

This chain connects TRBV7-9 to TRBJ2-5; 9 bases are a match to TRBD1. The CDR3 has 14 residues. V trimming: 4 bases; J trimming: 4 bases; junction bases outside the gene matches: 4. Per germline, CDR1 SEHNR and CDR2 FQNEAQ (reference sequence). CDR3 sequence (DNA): TGTGCCAGCAGCTCCTACAGGGGGCCAGAGACCCAGTACTTC. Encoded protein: CASSSYRGPETQYF.

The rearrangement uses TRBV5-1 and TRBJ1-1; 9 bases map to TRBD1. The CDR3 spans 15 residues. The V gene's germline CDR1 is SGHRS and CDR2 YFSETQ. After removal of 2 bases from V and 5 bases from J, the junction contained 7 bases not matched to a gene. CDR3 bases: TGCGCCAGCAGCTTTTATACAGGGGGCGCGACTGAAGCTTTCTTT. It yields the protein CASSFYTGGATEAFF.

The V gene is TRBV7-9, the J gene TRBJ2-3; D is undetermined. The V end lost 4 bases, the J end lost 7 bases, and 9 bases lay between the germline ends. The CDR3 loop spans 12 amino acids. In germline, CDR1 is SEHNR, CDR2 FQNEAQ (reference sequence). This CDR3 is CASSYLENTQYF. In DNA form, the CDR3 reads TGTGCCAGCAGCTATCTCGAGAATACGCAGTATTTT.

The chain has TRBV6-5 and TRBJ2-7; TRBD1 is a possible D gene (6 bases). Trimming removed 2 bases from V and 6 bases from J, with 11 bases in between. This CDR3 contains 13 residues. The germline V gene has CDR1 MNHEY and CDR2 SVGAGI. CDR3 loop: CASSYKGESEQYF. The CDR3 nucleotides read TGTGCCAGCAGTTACAAGGGGGAGTCCGAGCAGTACTTC.

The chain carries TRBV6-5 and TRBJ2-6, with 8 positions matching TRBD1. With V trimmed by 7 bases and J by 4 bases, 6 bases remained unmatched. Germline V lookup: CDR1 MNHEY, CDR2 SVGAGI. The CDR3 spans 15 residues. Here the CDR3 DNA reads TGTGCCAGCACTCGGACAGGGCCAGGGGCCAACGTCCTGACTTTC. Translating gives CASTRTGPGANVLTF.

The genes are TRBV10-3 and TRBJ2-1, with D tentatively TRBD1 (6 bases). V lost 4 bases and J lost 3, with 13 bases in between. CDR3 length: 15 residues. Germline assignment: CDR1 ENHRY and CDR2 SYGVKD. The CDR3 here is CAISGDRTVYNEQFF. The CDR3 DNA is TGTGCCATCAGTGGTGATAGGACAGTCTACAATGAGCAGTTCTTC.

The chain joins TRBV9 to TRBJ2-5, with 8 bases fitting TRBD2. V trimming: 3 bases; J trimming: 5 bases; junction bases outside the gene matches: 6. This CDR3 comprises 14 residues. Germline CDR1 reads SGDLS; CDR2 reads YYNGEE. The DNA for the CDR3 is TGTGCCAGCAGCGACGGGGGGGCCCATGAGACCCAGTACTTC. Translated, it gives CASSDGGAHETQYF.

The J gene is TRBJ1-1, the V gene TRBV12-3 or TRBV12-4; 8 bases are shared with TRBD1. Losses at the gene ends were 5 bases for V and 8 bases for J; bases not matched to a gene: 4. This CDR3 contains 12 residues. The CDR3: CASSLGDREAFF. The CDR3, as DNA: TGTGCCAGCAGTCTAGGGGACAGGGAAGCTTTCTTT.

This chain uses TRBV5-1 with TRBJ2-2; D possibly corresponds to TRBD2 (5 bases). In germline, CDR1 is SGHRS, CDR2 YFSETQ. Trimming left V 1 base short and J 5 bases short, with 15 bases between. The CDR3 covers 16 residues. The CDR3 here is CASSLSGVGRTGELFF. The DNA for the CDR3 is TGCGCCAGCAGCTTGTCCGGGGTCGGTAGGACCGGGGAGCTGTTTTTT.

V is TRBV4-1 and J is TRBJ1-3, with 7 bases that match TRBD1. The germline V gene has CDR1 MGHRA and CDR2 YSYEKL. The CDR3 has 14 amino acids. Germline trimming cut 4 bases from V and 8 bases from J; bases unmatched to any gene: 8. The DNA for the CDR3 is TGCGCCAGCAGCCCTGAGGGACAGAGGTACACCATATATTTT. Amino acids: CASSPEGQRYTIYF.

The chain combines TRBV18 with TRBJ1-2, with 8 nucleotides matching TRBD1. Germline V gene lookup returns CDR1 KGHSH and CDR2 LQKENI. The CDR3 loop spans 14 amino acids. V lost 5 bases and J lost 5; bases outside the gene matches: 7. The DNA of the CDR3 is TGTGCCAGCTCAACCGGGACAGGTCTGTATGGCTACACCTTC. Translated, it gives CASSTGTGLYGYTF.

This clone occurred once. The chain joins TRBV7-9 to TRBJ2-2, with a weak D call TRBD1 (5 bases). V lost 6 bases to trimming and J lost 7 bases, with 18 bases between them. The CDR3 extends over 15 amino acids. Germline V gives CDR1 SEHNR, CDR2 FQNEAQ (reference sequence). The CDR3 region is CASRFDSFRNGELFF. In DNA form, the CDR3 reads TGTGCCAGCAGGTTTGACAGTTTTCGGAACGGGGAGCTGTTTTTT. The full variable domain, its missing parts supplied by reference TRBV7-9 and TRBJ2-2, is DTGVSQNPRHKITKRGQNVTFRCDPISEHNRLYWYRQTLGQGPEFLTYFQNEAQLEKSRLLSDRFSAERPKGSFSTLEIQRTEQGDSAMYLCASRFDSFRNGELFFGEGSRLTVL.

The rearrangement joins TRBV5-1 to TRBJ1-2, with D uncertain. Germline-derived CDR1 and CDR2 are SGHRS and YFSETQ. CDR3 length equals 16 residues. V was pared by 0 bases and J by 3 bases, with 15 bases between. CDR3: CASSLDLGEGYYGYTF. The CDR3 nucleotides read TGCGCCAGCAGCTTGGATCTCGGGGAAGGGTACTATGGCTACACCTTC.

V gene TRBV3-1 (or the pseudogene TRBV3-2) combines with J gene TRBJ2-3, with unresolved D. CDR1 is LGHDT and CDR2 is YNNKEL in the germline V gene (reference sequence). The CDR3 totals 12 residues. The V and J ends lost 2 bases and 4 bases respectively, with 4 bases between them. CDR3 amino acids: CASSQSADTQYF. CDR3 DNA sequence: TGTGCCAGCAGCCAATCGGCAGATACGCAGTATTTT.